This passage covers 27 T cell receptor beta chains from one sample sequenced in a study of identical twins (dated by TCRdb to 2016 to 2017). The protocol used for the library was 5' RACE. Sequencing took place on an Illumina HiSeq 2000. TCRdb ran its own pipeline on the public reads, namely fastp trimming at Q25 and MiXCR clone calling, and kept in-frame beta chains. Rows matching on CDR3 protein sequence are summarized as one entry with the most common DNA and genes. The sample table lists approximately 300,000 distinct CDR3 sequences, 7.5% to 9.5% of them with a count of one. The ten largest clones add up to 5.5% to 9% of the sample. These data were also filed under a second study, of yellow fever vaccine responses in identical twins.

Sequenced input: CD8+ T cells sorted from blood. These receptors all stem from a woman between 18 and 29 years old in good health.

The CDR3 bases are TGCAGTGCCAGGTCCGGGACTAGCAAGCATTTGCCATTGGAGACCCAGTACTTC. This encodes CSARSGTSKHLPLETQYF. The chain carries TRBV20-1 and TRBJ2-5; 9 bases align to TRBD2. There are 18 residues in the CDR3. Germline V gene data show CDR1 as DFQATT and CDR2 as SNEGSKA (reference sequence). Trimming at V came to 6 bases and at J to 5 bases, leaving 22 bases not matched to a gene.

The table lists this clonotype with many counts. The chain links TRBV7-9 to TRBJ2-7; D is undetermined. The CDR3 runs to 13 residues. Germline lookup yields CDR1 SEHNR and CDR2 FQNEAQ (reference sequence). The V gene lost 8 bases and the J gene lost 6 bases, with 17 bases spanning the gap. The CDR3 DNA reads as TGTGCCAGCCTATCATCGGACGGCCTCGAGCAGTACTTC. It translates to CASLSSDGLEQYF.

There are many counts of this clonotype. This chain uses TRBV7-6 with TRBJ2-1; no firm D call. CDR1 is SGHVS and CDR2 is FNYEAQ in the germline V gene. Trimming took 4 bases from V and 4 from J, leaving 14 bases between them. There are 15 residues in the CDR3. CDR3 residues: CASSSEPGTYNEQFF. CDR3 DNA sequence: TGTGCCAGCAGCTCCGAACCGGGTACATACAATGAGCAGTTCTTC.

Ten or more counts support this clonotype. This chain joins TRBV27 and TRBJ1-1; D call uncertain. CDR3 length: 13 amino acids. Trimming stripped 0 bases from V and 5 bases from J, with 7 bases between. In germline, CDR1 is MNHEY, CDR2 SMNVEV (reference sequence). Written as DNA, the CDR3 is TGTGCCAGCAGTTTATCGATAGGAACTGAAGCTTTCTTT. Protein: CASSLSIGTEAFF.

The genes are TRBV20-1 and TRBJ2-1; D gene uncertain. Trimming pared 1 base from V and 1 base from J, leaving 5 bases between. The CDR3 is 13 amino acids. The germline CDR1 and CDR2 sequences are DFQATT and SNEGSKA (reference sequence). In DNA, the CDR3 is TGCAGTGCTAGAGTACCTTCCTACAATGAGCAGTTCTTC. Translated, it gives CSARVPSYNEQFF.

This clonotype was detected only a few times. The chain uses TRBV10-3 and TRBJ2-3, with 7 bases that match TRBD2. J gave up 6 bases and V 7 bases, and 16 bases lay outside the gene matches. In germline, CDR1 is ENHRY, CDR2 SYGVKD. The CDR3 totals 16 residues. The chain's CDR3 is CAIKGGVAGVGDTQYF. CDR3 DNA sequence: TGTGCCATCAAGGGTGGGGTAGCGGGTGTCGGGGATACGCAGTATTTT.

The genes are TRBV6-5 and TRBJ2-5; D unclear. Germline V gene data show CDR1 as MNHEY and CDR2 as SVGAGI. CDR3 length equals 15 residues. Trimming removed 0 bases at V and 2 bases at J, with 10 bases between. The CDR3, as DNA: TGTGCCAGCAGTTACTCGCCAGGAACTCAAGAGACCCAGTACTTC. Residues: CASSYSPGTQETQYF.

This clonotype occurred a few times. The CDR3 DNA reads TGCGCCAGCAGCCAAGATATGGACAGGGGGCCGGTAATGGAGACCCAGTACTTC. It is translated as CASSQDMDRGPVMETQYF. The gene calls are TRBV4-3 and TRBJ2-5, with 11 bases fitting TRBD1. Germline assignment: CDR1 LGHNA and CDR2 YSLEER. There are 18 residues in the CDR3. V lost 0 bases, J lost 5 bases, and 11 bases stayed unmatched.

This clonotype has more than one count but fewer than ten. This chain joins TRBV7-9 and TRBJ1-5; D possibly corresponds to TRBD1 (6 bases). The CDR3 runs 14 residues. The germline V and J ends were trimmed by 1 base and 5 bases, with 9 bases remaining between them. The germline V gene encodes CDR1 SEHNR and CDR2 FQNEAQ (reference sequence). CDR3 loop: CASSLGGPDQPQHF. The CDR3 DNA reads TGTGCCAGCAGCTTAGGGGGGCCAGATCAGCCCCAGCATTTT.

This clonotype was found a few times. The CDR3 DNA is TGCAGTGCTAGGGACAGCGTCGGGGCCAACGTCCTGACTTTC. Translated: CSARDSVGANVLTF. This chain joins TRBV20-1 and TRBJ2-6, with D possibly matching TRBD1 (6 bases). The CDR3 extends over 14 amino acids. V was shortened by 3 bases and J by 4 bases, with 10 bases between the two germline ends. CDR1 is DFQATT, CDR2 SNEGSKA, per germline (reference sequence).

V usage is TRBV6-1 and J usage is TRBJ2-5; possibly TRBD1 for D (5 bases). Looked up from germline, CDR1 is MNHNS and CDR2 is SASEGT. The CDR3 is made up of 14 amino acids. Trimming stripped 1 base from V and 5 bases from J, with 11 bases between. CDR3 coding DNA: TGTGCCAGCAGTGAAGTAGCAGGGAAGGAGACCCAGTACTTC. Translating gives CASSEVAGKETQYF.

This clonotype has a count of ten or more. The rearrangement joins TRBV5-1 to TRBJ2-1; TRBD2 agrees at 9 bases. The CDR3 totals 13 residues. V lost 3 bases and J lost 7; bases outside the gene matches: 2. Germline CDR1 reads SGHRS; CDR2 reads YFSETQ. The CDR3 reads CASSSGLANEQFF. CDR3 nucleotide sequence: TGCGCCAGCAGCTCGGGACTAGCAAATGAGCAGTTCTTC. The variable domain in full, completed from reference TRBV5-1 and TRBJ2-1, reads KAGVTQTPRYLIKTRGQQVTLSCSPISGHRSVSWYQQTPGQGLQFLFEYFSETQRNKGNFPGRFSGRQFSNSRSEMNVSTLELGDSALYLCASSSGLANEQFFGPGTRLTVL.

V is TRBV27 and J is TRBJ2-7; a weak D match, TRBD2 (6 bases). This CDR3 spans 15 amino acids. Trimming shortened V by 6 bases and J by 3 bases, and 18 bases separated the two germline ends. Germline V gives CDR1 MNHEY, CDR2 SMNVEV (reference sequence). The chain's CDR3 is CASSRGSGEIYEQYF. The CDR3 bases are TGTGCCAGCAGCCGCGGGTCGGGAGAAATCTACGAGCAGTACTTC.

This clonotype came up many times. The chain combines TRBV4-1 with TRBJ2-7, with TRBD2 as a possible D gene (6 bases). There are 15 residues in the CDR3. V lost 1 base to trimming and J lost 1 base, with 11 bases between them. Germline CDR1 and CDR2: MGHRA and YSYEKL. CDR3: CASSQVILASYEQYF. CDR3 DNA sequence: TGCGCCAGCAGCCAAGTGATCCTAGCGTCCTACGAGCAGTACTTC.

This clonotype occurred many times. The rearrangement joins TRBV12-3 or TRBV12-4 to TRBJ2-2; no clear D gene. V lost 0 bases and J lost 4, with 6 bases in between. The CDR3 consists of 14 residues. The CDR3 DNA is TGTGCCAGCAGTTTAGCGCCTGGCACCGGGGAGCTGTTTTTT. It is translated as CASSLAPGTGELFF.

This clonotype appeared many times. This chain connects TRBV3-1 to TRBJ2-3, with D perhaps matching TRBD1 (6 bases). V lost 0 bases and J lost 6, with 16 bases in between. CDR3 length: 16 amino acids. The germline CDR1 and CDR2 sequences are LGHDT and YNNKEL (reference sequence). The CDR3 nucleotides are TGTGCCAGCAGCCAAGATAACAGGGATTTGTTTGATACGCAGTATTTT. Protein product: CASSQDNRDLFDTQYF.

Only a few counts were recorded for this clonotype. The rearrangement joins TRBV29-1 to TRBJ2-1; 9 positions agree with TRBD1. The germline gives CDR1 SQVTM, CDR2 ANQGSEA. The CDR3 contains 14 residues. V lost 7 bases and J lost 4; bases outside the gene matches: 8. CDR3 loop: CSATSGQGYNEQFF. CDR3 in DNA: TGCAGCGCCACATCGGGACAGGGATACAATGAGCAGTTCTTC.

The chain has TRBV5-5 and TRBJ1-1; D unclear. V gave up 0 bases and J gave up 10 bases, with 7 bases separating them. This CDR3 contains 11 residues. Germline CDR1 SGHKS, CDR2 YYEKEE (reference sequence). The CDR3 region is CASSLGSIAFF. The CDR3 coding sequence is TGTGCCAGCAGCTTGGGGAGCATAGCTTTCTTT.

This clonotype has a count of ten or more. One junction end disagrees with the germline gene, perhaps due to a read error. V usage is TRBV20-1 and J usage is TRBJ2-1; D may be TRBD1 or TRBD2 (5 bases each). CDR3 length: 10 amino acids. CDR1 and CDR2 (germline): DFQATT, SNEGSKA (reference sequence). The CDR3 reads CSARDVRDPF. Written as DNA, the CDR3 is TGCAGTGCTAGAGATGTTAGGGACCCCTTC.

The chain links TRBV28 to TRBJ2-7; D perhaps matches TRBD2 (5 bases). V was pared by 2 bases and J by 7 bases, with 15 bases between. The CDR3 loop spans 14 amino acids. Germline V gene lookup returns CDR1 MDHEN and CDR2 SYDVKM. CDR3 sequence: CASSLVLAITEQYF. CDR3 DNA sequence: TGTGCCAGCAGTTTAGTGCTAGCTATTACGGAGCAGTACTTC.

This clonotype was seen many times. V gene TRBV4-2 combines with J gene TRBJ1-2, with D possibly being TRBD1 (6 bases). The germline gives CDR1 LGHNA, CDR2 YNFKEQ. V lost 9 bases to trimming and J lost 1 base, with 15 bases between them. This CDR3 spans 14 amino acids. In DNA, the CDR3 is TGTGCCAGAAGGCAGGGACATGATAACTATGGCTACACCTTC. Translation: CARRQGHDNYGYTF.

Remarks on this clonotype: One end of the junction fails to match germline, which may point to a read error. V is TRBV4-3 and J is TRBJ1-5; TRBD1 agrees at 8 bases. Per germline, CDR1 LGHNA and CDR2 YSLEER. The CDR3 contains 15 residues. CDR3 nucleotides: TGCGGCAGCAGCCAGCACAGGGGGTACGATCAGCCCCAGCATTTT. Its translation: CGSSQHRGYDQPQHF.

The CDR3 nucleotides are TGCGCCAGCAGCCAGGCTTGGAGCAGGGGGGGGTACGAGCAGTACTTC. It codes for CASSQAWSRGGYEQYF. The rearrangement links TRBV4-1 to TRBJ2-7, with D perhaps matching TRBD1 or TRBD2 (7 bases each). Trimming took off 3 bases at V and 4 bases at J, with 19 bases between the two ends. Germline assignment: CDR1 MGHRA and CDR2 YSYEKL. CDR3 length equals 16 residues.

This clonotype has ten or more counts. The V gene is TRBV12-3 or TRBV12-4, the J gene TRBJ2-1; TRBD1 or TRBD2 may be the D gene (6 bases each). V lost 4 bases and J lost 8, with 18 bases in between. The CDR3 is 15 residues long. The CDR3 sequence: CASSWGLGARDEQFF. DNA for the CDR3: TGTGCCAGCAGTTGGGGACTGGGGGCCAGAGATGAGCAGTTCTTC.

Many counts were recorded for this clonotype. CDR3: CASSPGPYEQYF. CDR3 nucleotides: TGTGCCAGCAGCCCCGGGCCTTACGAGCAGTACTTC. The chain recombines TRBV12-3 or TRBV12-4 with TRBJ2-7; the D is unclear. CDR3 length: 12 amino acids. V was clipped by 6 bases and J by 4 bases, with 10 bases between them.

V is TRBV10-1 and J is TRBJ2-3; D may be TRBD1 (6 bases). Germline V lookup: CDR1 WNHNN, CDR2 SYGVQD (reference sequence). Trimming cost V 1 base and J 4 bases, with 9 bases left between them. This CDR3 spans 14 amino acids. The CDR3 protein is CASSEYRESDTQYF. The CDR3 DNA follows: TGCGCCAGCAGTGAGTACAGGGAATCAGATACGCAGTATTTT.

V gene TRBV11-2 combines with J gene TRBJ2-1; 10 bases match TRBD1. The CDR3 loop spans 18 amino acids. Germline V lookup: CDR1 SGHAT, CDR2 FQNNGV. Trimming at V came to 6 bases and at J to 1 base, leaving 12 bases not matched to a gene. The CDR3 reads CASSSSWRDRGSYNEQFF. CDR3 in DNA: TGTGCCAGCAGTTCCAGTTGGCGGGACAGGGGATCCTACAATGAGCAGTTCTTC.